The T cell receptor beta chain described here comes from a study of T cells in Graves' hyperthyroidism and ophthalmopathy. Graves' hyperthyroidism was deemed stable absent ophthalmopathy progression within 18 months. Disease duration under 2 months; hyperthyroidism patients were aged 18 to 65. Trimming took 5 bases from V and 5 from J; bases not matched to a gene: 7. The length of the CDR3 is 14 residues. Germline CDR1 and CDR2: LNHDA and SQIVND (reference sequence). Study observations and caveats: Separation of ophthalmopathy from stable hyperthyroidism was achieved by a 13 V-J model. Most clonotypes that expanded in the thyroid above 0.001 also showed up in blood.

As concerns this clonotype: Its antigen is still unknown.

TCR beta CDR3 regions were amplified from RNA transcripts. The study used the HTBI primer set for a first-round RT-PCR of the TCR CDR3. TCRdb itself ran the multiplex PCR reads through MiXCR, one entry per CDR3 protein. This sample has approximately 640,000 distinct CDR3 sequences, with 15% to 20% found just once. Sequencing was carried out using blood. The J gene is TRBJ2-7, the V gene TRBV19; 9 nucleotides match TRBD1. This sequence originates from a man in his fifties with Graves' hyperthyroidism. CDR3 residues: CASSVGQGRNEQYF. The CDR3 bases are TGTGCCAGTAGTGTGGGACAGGGAAGAAACGAGCAGTACTTC.